The 32 T cell receptor beta chains listed next were all sequenced from one sample in a study of blood T cell repertoires in COVID-19. Sequencing was performed with immunoSEQ multiplex PCR; in TCRdb, only in-frame clones are kept and a portion is missing. Of 100,000 to 150,000 clones listed, approximately 85% were seen once; the top ten hold approximately 3.5%. The source material was peripheral blood. The receptors were gathered from a woman of 80 years or more with COVID-19, enrolled during active disease.

This clone was detected only once. The chain employs TRBV5-8 and TRBJ1-2; D not certain. Trimming cost V 3 bases and J 8 bases, with 14 bases left between them. The germline V gene has CDR1 SGHTS and CDR2 YDEGEE. The CDR3 is 13 residues long. CDR3 nucleotide sequence: TGTGCCAGCAGCTCCGACCACGGGTACGGCTACACCTTC. This translates into CASSSDHGYGYTF.

This clone was observed once. The chain is built from TRBV7-9 and TRBJ1-5, with D unclear. The length of the CDR3 is 14 residues. Trimming took 2 bases from V and 3 from J, leaving 8 bases between them. Germline values: CDR1 SEHNR, CDR2 FQNEAQ (reference sequence). The CDR3 DNA sequence: TGTGCCAGCAGCTTACCAGGAAACAATCAGCCCCAGCATTTT. It codes for CASSLPGNNQPQHF.

This chain connects TRBV9 to TRBJ2-5, with no clear D. Germline V gene data show CDR1 as SGDLS and CDR2 as YYNGEE. With 0 bases removed from V and 2 bases from J, the gap between germline ends came to 5 bases. This CDR3 is built from 13 residues. In DNA form, the CDR3 reads TGTGCCAGCAGCGTAGCCCTACAAGAGACCCAGTACTTC. Residues: CASSVALQETQYF.

This chain links TRBV5-8 with TRBJ1-5, with D unclear. CDR1 SGHTS and CDR2 YDEGEE come from the germline V gene. V gave up 0 bases and J gave up 4 bases, with 8 bases separating them. This CDR3 has 14 residues. CDR3 protein: CASSLEGANQPQHF. CDR3 sequence (DNA): TGTGCCAGCAGCTTGGAAGGAGCTAATCAGCCCCAGCATTTT.

This clone was recorded once. The V gene is TRBV7-6, the J gene TRBJ2-7; TRBD1 is a possible D gene (6 bases). From germline, CDR1 is SGHVS and CDR2 FNYEAQ. There are 15 residues in the CDR3. V shed 2 bases and J shed 2 bases, with 13 bases lying between them. CDR3 DNA: TGTGCCAGCAGCTTAAGGACAGACACTACCTACGAGCAGTACTTC. It specifies CASSLRTDTTYEQYF.

The chain links TRBV3-1 (or the pseudogene TRBV3-2) to TRBJ1-1, with 11 bases fitting TRBD1. Unmatched junction bases numbered 6, after V lost 10 bases and J lost 5 bases. Germline V lookup: CDR1 LGHDT, CDR2 YNNKEL (reference sequence). CDR3 length equals 13 residues. Written as DNA, the CDR3 is TGTGCCACCGGACAGGGGGCGCGGACTGAAGCTTTCTTT. It translates to CATGQGARTEAFF.

The V call is TRBV7-2, the J call TRBJ1-2, with TRBD1 matching over 8 bases. This CDR3 has 14 amino acids. Germline CDR1 reads SGHTA; CDR2 reads FQGNSA. The J segment lost 8 bases and the V segment lost 0 bases, leaving 5 bases of the junction unmatched. In DNA form, the CDR3 reads TGTGCCAGCAGCTTAGCTAAGTCAGGGGGCGGCTACACCTTC. It translates to CASSLAKSGGGYTF.

The chain links TRBV6-2 or TRBV6-3 to TRBJ2-2; D is undetermined. V shed 6 bases and J shed 5 bases, with 10 bases lying between them. Germline CDR1 MNHEY, CDR2 SVGEGT. The CDR3 has 13 residues. CDR3 nucleotide sequence: TGTGCCAGCAGGTACAGACAAACCGGGGAGCTGTTTTTT. Protein: CASRYRQTGELFF.

V and J are TRBV7-2 and TRBJ2-5; D unresolved. Per the germline V gene, CDR1 is SGHTA and CDR2 is FQGNSA. Trimming stripped 2 bases from V and 5 bases from J, with 12 bases between. The CDR3 consists of 14 residues. The CDR3 DNA is TGTGCCAGCAGCTTAACGGCTAGTCTTGAGACCCAGTACTTC. This encodes CASSLTASLETQYF.

The chain uses TRBV5-1 and TRBJ2-1, with a possible D match to TRBD2 (5 bases). The CDR3 consists of 15 residues. Looked up from germline, CDR1 is SGHRS and CDR2 is YFSETQ. Trimming shortened V by 0 bases and J by 7 bases, and 14 bases separated the two germline ends. The CDR3 reads CASSLVGVRSNEQFF. CDR3 DNA: TGCGCCAGCAGCTTGGTCGGGGTTCGTTCGAATGAGCAGTTCTTC.

This clone was found once. This sequence joins TRBV5-1 and TRBJ2-7; D is perhaps TRBD2 (5 bases). The CDR3 consists of 14 residues. The V end lost 1 base, the J end lost 5 bases, and 13 bases lay between the germline ends. Germline CDR1 reads SGHRS; CDR2 reads YFSETQ. The CDR3 loop is CASSLLQMRDEQYF. The DNA for the CDR3 is TGCGCCAGCAGCTTGCTTCAAATGCGGGACGAGCAGTACTTC.

This clone was observed a handful of times. The V gene is TRBV4-1, the J gene TRBJ2-1, with 9 positions matching TRBD1. The CDR3 length is 14 residues. J was trimmed by 9 bases and V by 2 bases; bases with no gene match: 5. Germline loops: CDR1 MGHRA, CDR2 YSYEKL. The CDR3 DNA follows: TGCGCCAGCAGCCAACCCGGGACAGGGTTTGAGCAGTTCTTC. This gives the protein CASSQPGTGFEQFF.

The chain uses TRBV3-1 (or the pseudogene TRBV3-2) and TRBJ2-2; 7 nucleotides agree with TRBD1. CDR3 size: 15 residues. Germline V gives CDR1 LGHDT, CDR2 YNNKEL (reference sequence). V shed 3 bases, J shed 1 base, and the junction held 2 bases outside the gene matches. The CDR3 DNA reads TGTGCCAGCAGCCATGGGACAGAGAACACCGGGGAGCTGTTTTTT. It is translated as CASSHGTENTGELFF.

The genes are TRBV7-9 and TRBJ1-1; D is perhaps TRBD1 (5 bases). Trimming pared 6 bases from V and 4 bases from J, leaving 21 bases between. The CDR3 consists of 16 residues. From germline, CDR1 is SEHNR and CDR2 FQNEAQ (reference sequence). As DNA, the CDR3 is TGTGCCAGCAGTAGGGTCGGTGGAGCAAGGGGCACTGAAGCTTTCTTT. Its translation is CASSRVGGARGTEAFF.

This rearrangement joins TRBV19 to TRBJ2-2; 16 bases line up with TRBD2. J gave up 3 bases and V 5 bases, and 9 bases lay outside the gene matches. The CDR3 has 19 amino acids. Germline CDR1 LNHDA, CDR2 SQIVND (reference sequence). The CDR3: CASSVPGLAGGWDTGELFF. The CDR3 DNA reads TGTGCCAGTAGTGTTCCGGGACTAGCGGGAGGGTGGGACACCGGGGAGCTGTTTTTT.

This chain joins TRBV4-3 and TRBJ2-5, with 7 bases fitting TRBD1. CDR1 LGHNA and CDR2 YSLEER come from the germline V gene. This CDR3 contains 17 residues. V lost 0 bases and J lost 2; bases outside the gene matches: 9. The CDR3 loop is CASSQDRLAGGQETQYF. The DNA for the CDR3 is TGCGCCAGCAGCCAAGATCGGTTGGCAGGGGGACAAGAGACCCAGTACTTC.

This clone was detected once. V gene TRBV12-3 or TRBV12-4 combines with J gene TRBJ1-1; D gene unclear. Trimming pared 3 bases from V and 5 bases from J, leaving 10 bases between. The CDR3 is 13 residues long. The CDR3 DNA reads TGTGCCAGCAGTTTTGGTAGTACGACTGAAGCTTTCTTT. This gives the protein CASSFGSTTEAFF.

V gene TRBV4-2 combines with J gene TRBJ1-3, with 7 bases aligning to TRBD1. The CDR3 is 15 residues long. In germline, CDR1 is LGHNA, CDR2 YNFKEQ. Trimming removed 4 bases from V and 0 bases from J; junction bases left unmatched: 3. The CDR3 DNA reads as TGTGCCAGCAGCCCGCGACAGGGCTCTGGAAACACCATATATTTT. Residues: CASSPRQGSGNTIYF.

This clone was seen only a few times. V gene TRBV27 combines with J gene TRBJ1-1; the match to TRBD1 covers 8 bases. The CDR3 has 16 residues. Germline lookup yields CDR1 MNHEY and CDR2 SMNVEV (reference sequence). The J segment lost 0 bases and the V segment lost 5 bases, leaving 8 bases of the junction unmatched. The CDR3 DNA is TGTGCCAGCAGTGCCCTACCGGGACAGGTGAACACTGAAGCTTTCTTT. It codes for CASSALPGQVNTEAFF.

The chain has TRBV11-1 and TRBJ2-3; 8 bases align to TRBD1. Germline-derived CDR1 and CDR2 are SGHAT and FQDESV (reference sequence). This CDR3 has 15 residues. V lost 4 bases, J lost 4 bases, and 7 bases stayed unmatched. CDR3 protein: CASSSKDRASDTQYF. For the CDR3, the DNA is TGTGCCAGCAGCTCGAAGGACAGGGCATCAGATACGCAGTATTTT.

J is TRBJ1-5 and V is TRBV5-1, with D tentatively TRBD1 (5 bases). Germline CDR1 reads SGHRS; CDR2 reads YFSETQ. Deletions cut 1 base from V and 2 bases from J, with 7 bases between. This CDR3 has 14 residues. Here the CDR3 reads CASSLQGGNQPQHF. The CDR3, as DNA: TGCGCCAGCAGCTTGCAAGGGGGCAATCAGCCCCAGCATTTT.

There are a few counts of this clone. The chain combines TRBV15 with TRBJ2-3; 9 positions agree with TRBD2. Germline CDR1 reads LNHNV; CDR2 reads YYDKDF (reference sequence). The CDR3 consists of 21 residues. V lost 0 bases to trimming and J lost 4 bases; unmatched junction nucleotides: 20. The CDR3 coding sequence is TGTGCCACCAGCAGAGACGGAGGCAGACTAGCGGACATCTTAGAGGCAGATACGCAGTATTTT. Amino acid sequence: CATSRDGGRLADILEADTQYF.

The chain is built from TRBV9 and TRBJ1-1; tentatively, D is TRBD1 (5 bases). Germline V lookup: CDR1 SGDLS, CDR2 YYNGEE. V was clipped by 2 bases and J by 1 base, with 18 bases between them. CDR3 length: 17 amino acids. The CDR3 region has the DNA TGTGCCAGCAGCGTCGGTCTGAAAACGGGGGAGAACACTGAAGCTTTCTTT. As protein: CASSVGLKTGENTEAFF.

The CDR3 DNA is TGTGCCACCAGCAGAGATTTTAGCAGGGGGAGCAATCAGCCCCAGCATTTT. It encodes CATSRDFSRGSNQPQHF. This chain joins TRBV15 and TRBJ1-5; 7 positions match TRBD1. After removal of 0 bases from V and 1 base from J, the junction contained 6 bases not matched to a gene. CDR1 is LNHNV and CDR2 is YYDKDF in the germline V gene (reference sequence). The CDR3 contains 17 residues.

The rearrangement joins TRBV7-3 to TRBJ2-2; D gene uncertain. This CDR3 has 13 amino acids. Germline values: CDR1 SGHTA, CDR2 FQGTGA. V was trimmed by 4 bases and J by 8 bases, leaving 11 bases between them. CDR3 residues: CASSSDAGGELFF. The CDR3 coding sequence is TGTGCCAGCAGCTCAGACGCCGGGGGGGAGCTGTTTTTT.

This chain joins TRBV24-1 and TRBJ1-5, with TRBD1 as a possible D gene (6 bases). V lost 2 bases, J lost 11 bases, and 18 bases lay in between. Germline loops: CDR1 KGHDR, CDR2 SFDVKD. This CDR3 has 15 amino acids. The CDR3 is CATSDSLDGGQAQHF. The CDR3 DNA reads TGTGCCACCAGTGATTCCTTGGACGGGGGGCAGGCCCAGCATTTT.

This clone was recorded once. The chain recombines TRBV28 with TRBJ1-1, with D possibly matching TRBD1 (6 bases). This CDR3 is 14 amino acids long. The V end was cut by 3 bases, the J end by 2 bases, with 10 bases between. Germline V lookup: CDR1 MDHEN, CDR2 SYDVKM. CDR3 DNA: TGTGCCAGCAGTTTTAGACAGGCAAACACTGAAGCTTTCTTT. It translates to CASSFRQANTEAFF.

This clone appeared a single time. The J gene is TRBJ1-2, the V gene TRBV9; 7 bases line up with TRBD1. The CDR3 runs to 14 residues. Unmatched junction bases numbered 1, after V lost 0 bases and J lost 2 bases. CDR1 is SGDLS and CDR2 is YYNGEE in the germline V gene. The CDR3 here is CASSVGQGNYGYTF. The CDR3 DNA is TGTGCCAGCAGCGTAGGACAGGGAAACTATGGCTACACCTTC.

The chain has TRBV5-1 and TRBJ2-5; TRBD2 might be the D (5 bases). This CDR3 contains 14 residues. CDR1 is SGHRS, CDR2 YFSETQ, per germline. Trimming stripped 0 bases from V and 5 bases from J, with 11 bases between. The CDR3 region has the DNA TGCGCCAGCAGCTTGGGCGGGCAGCTTGAGACCCAGTACTTC. Translating it yields CASSLGGQLETQYF.

The chain joins TRBV15 to TRBJ2-5, with 9 bases fitting TRBD2. The germline V gene has CDR1 LNHNV and CDR2 YYDKDF (reference sequence). After removal of 6 bases from V and 0 bases from J, the junction contained 11 bases not matched to a gene. The CDR3 is 17 residues long. The CDR3, as DNA: TGTGCCACCAGGGAAGATAGCGGGAGAGAATACCAAGAGACCCAGTACTTC. Protein product: CATREDSGREYQETQYF.

The chain recombines TRBV3-1 (or the pseudogene TRBV3-2) with TRBJ1-1, with D tentatively TRBD1 (6 bases). Germline CDR1 is LGHDT and CDR2 is YNNKEL (reference sequence). V was clipped by 0 bases and J by 4 bases, with 15 bases between them. The CDR3 is 16 amino acids. DNA for the CDR3: TGTGCCAGCAGCCAAGATATGACAGGTCTCGGCACTGAAGCTTTCTTT. It yields the protein CASSQDMTGLGTEAFF.

This rearrangement joins TRBV6-2 or TRBV6-3 to TRBJ2-4, with TRBD2 matching over 10 bases. This CDR3 is 18 amino acids long. From germline, CDR1 is MNHEY and CDR2 SVGEGT. The V and J ends lost 4 bases and 2 bases, in that order; junction bases with no gene match: 11. This CDR3 reads CASSSDGLAGVTKNIQYF. In nucleotides, the CDR3 is TGTGCCAGCAGTTCCGACGGGCTAGCGGGAGTAACCAAAAACATTCAGTACTTC.